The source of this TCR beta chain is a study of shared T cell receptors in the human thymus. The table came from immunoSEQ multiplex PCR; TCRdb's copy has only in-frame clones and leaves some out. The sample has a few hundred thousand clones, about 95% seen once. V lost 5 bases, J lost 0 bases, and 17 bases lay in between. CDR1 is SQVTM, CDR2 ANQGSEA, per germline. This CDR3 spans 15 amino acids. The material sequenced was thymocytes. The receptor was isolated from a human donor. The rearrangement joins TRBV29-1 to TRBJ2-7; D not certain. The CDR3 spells CSVPLACKSSYEQYF. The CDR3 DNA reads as TGCAGCGTTCCCCTGGCGTGTAAGAGCTCCTACGAGCAGTACTTC.